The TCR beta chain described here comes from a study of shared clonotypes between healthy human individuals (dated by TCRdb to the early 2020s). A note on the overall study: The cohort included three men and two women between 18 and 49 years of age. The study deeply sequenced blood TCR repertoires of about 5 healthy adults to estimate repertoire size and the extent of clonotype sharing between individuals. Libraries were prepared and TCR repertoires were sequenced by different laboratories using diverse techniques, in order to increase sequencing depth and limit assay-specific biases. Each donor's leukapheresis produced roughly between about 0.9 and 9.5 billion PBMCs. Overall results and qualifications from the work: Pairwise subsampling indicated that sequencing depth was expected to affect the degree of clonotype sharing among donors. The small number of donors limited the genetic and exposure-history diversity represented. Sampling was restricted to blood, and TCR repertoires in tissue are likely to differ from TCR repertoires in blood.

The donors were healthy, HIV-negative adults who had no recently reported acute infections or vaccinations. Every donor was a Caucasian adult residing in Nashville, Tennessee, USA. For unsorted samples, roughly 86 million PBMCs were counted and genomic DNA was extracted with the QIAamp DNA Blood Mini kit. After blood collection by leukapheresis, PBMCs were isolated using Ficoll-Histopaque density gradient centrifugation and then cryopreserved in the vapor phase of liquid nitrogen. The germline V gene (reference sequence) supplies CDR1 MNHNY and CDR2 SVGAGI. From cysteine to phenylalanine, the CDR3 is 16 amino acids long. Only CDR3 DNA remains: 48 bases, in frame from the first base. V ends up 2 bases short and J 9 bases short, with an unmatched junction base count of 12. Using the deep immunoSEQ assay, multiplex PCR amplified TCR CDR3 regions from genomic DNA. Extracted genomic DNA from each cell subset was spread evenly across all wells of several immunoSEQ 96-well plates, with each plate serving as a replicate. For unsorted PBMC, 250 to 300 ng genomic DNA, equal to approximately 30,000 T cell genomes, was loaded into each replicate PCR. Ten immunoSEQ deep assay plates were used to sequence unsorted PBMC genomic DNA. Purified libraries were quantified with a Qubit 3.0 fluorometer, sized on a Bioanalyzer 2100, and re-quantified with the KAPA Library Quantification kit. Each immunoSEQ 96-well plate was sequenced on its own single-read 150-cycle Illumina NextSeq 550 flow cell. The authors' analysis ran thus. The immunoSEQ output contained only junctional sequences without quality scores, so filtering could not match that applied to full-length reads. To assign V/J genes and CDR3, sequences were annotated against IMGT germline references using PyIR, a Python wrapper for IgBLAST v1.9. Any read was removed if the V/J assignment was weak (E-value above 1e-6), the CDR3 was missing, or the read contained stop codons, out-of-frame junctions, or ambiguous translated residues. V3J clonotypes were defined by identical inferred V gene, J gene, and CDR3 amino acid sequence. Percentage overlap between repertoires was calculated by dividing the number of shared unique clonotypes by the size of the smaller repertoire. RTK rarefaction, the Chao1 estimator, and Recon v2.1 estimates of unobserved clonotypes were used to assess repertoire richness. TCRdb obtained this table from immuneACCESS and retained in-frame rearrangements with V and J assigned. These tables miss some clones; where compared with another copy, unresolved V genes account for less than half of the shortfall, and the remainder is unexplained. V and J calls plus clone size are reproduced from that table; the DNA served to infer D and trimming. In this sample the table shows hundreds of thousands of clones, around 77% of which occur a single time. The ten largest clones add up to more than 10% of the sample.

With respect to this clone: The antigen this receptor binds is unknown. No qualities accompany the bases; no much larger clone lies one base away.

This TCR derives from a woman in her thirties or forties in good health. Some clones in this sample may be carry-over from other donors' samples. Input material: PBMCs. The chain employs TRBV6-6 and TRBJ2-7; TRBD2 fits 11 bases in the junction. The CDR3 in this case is CASSYRGTSGSSGQYF. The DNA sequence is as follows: TGTGCCAGCAGTTACCGAGGTACTAGCGGGAGTAGCGGGCAGTACTTC.